The 8 T cell receptor beta chains in this list originate from one sample, sequenced in a study of early T cells in non-severe SARS-CoV-2 infection. TCRdb analysed the 5' RACE reads with MiXCR anew, one entry per CDR3 protein. Seen here are some 87,000 distinct CDR3 sequences, roughly 13% observed once, and the top ten hold 1.1%. The source material was whole blood. These receptors were collected from an adult who was a healthcare worker with PCR-confirmed SARS-CoV-2 infection or an uninfected control (not recorded which).

V gene TRBV7-2 combines with J gene TRBJ2-5; D is uncertain. This CDR3 has 12 amino acids. Germline V gene lookup returns CDR1 SGHTA and CDR2 FQGNSA. Trimming pared 2 bases from V and 5 bases from J, leaving 6 bases between. CDR3 loop: CASSLTRETQYF. The DNA for the CDR3 is TGTGCCAGCAGCTTAACTCGGGAGACCCAGTACTTC.

This clonotype was seen only a few times. The gene calls are TRBV12-3 or TRBV12-4 and TRBJ2-7, with D maybe TRBD1 (5 bases). The length of the CDR3 is 14 residues. Trimming cost V 2 bases and J 5 bases, with 13 bases left between them. The CDR3, as DNA: TGTGCCAGCAGTTTACCCCAGGGAAATAACGAGCAGTACTTC. Translating gives CASSLPQGNNEQYF.

The chain combines TRBV20-1 with TRBJ2-7; TRBD2 matches at 9 bases. Germline assignment: CDR1 DFQATT and CDR2 SNEGSKA (reference sequence). V lost 4 bases and J lost 3; bases outside the gene matches: 10. The CDR3 has 15 residues. Here the CDR3 reads CSAKATGTSLYEQYF. The DNA for the CDR3 is TGCAGTGCTAAGGCGACCGGGACTAGCCTCTACGAGCAGTACTTC.

The rearrangement joins TRBV6-2 or TRBV6-3 to TRBJ2-7, with D perhaps TRBD1 (6 bases). The CDR3 totals 16 residues. Per germline, CDR1 MNHEY and CDR2 SVGEGT. Trimming stripped 5 bases from V and 3 bases from J, with 20 bases between. In DNA, the CDR3 is TGTGCCAGCAGTCCTCCTCCTTACAGGGACGGCTACGAGCAGTACTTC. This codes for CASSPPPYRDGYEQYF.

This clonotype showed up many times. The rearrangement joins TRBV6-5 to TRBJ1-2; D gene ambiguous. Germline V gene lookup returns CDR1 MNHEY and CDR2 SVGAGI. The length of the CDR3 is 12 residues. V gave up 6 bases and J gave up 7 bases, with 12 bases separating them. The DNA for the CDR3 is TGTGCCAGCAGGGAATTATGGGGTGGCTACACCTTC. Protein product: CASRELWGGYTF.

This chain links TRBV20-1 with TRBJ1-1; D gene uncertain. CDR3 length equals 13 residues. The ends were cut back, 1 base at V and 0 bases at J, with 6 bases in the middle. In germline, CDR1 is DFQATT, CDR2 SNEGSKA (reference sequence). CDR3 in DNA: TGCAGTGCTAGAGCAGCTATGAACACTGAAGCTTTCTTT. This sequence encodes CSARAAMNTEAFF.

In this sample, this clonotype turned up many times. The V gene is TRBV27, the J gene TRBJ2-3, with 15 bases that match TRBD2. This CDR3 has 17 residues. V was pared by 2 bases and J by 3 bases, with 3 bases of the junction left unmatched. The germline V gene has CDR1 MNHEY and CDR2 SMNVEV (reference sequence). CDR3 amino acids: CASSLRTSGRVTDTQYF. In nucleotides, the CDR3 is TGTGCCAGCAGTTTACGGACTAGCGGGAGGGTGACAGATACGCAGTATTTT.

This clonotype has a handful of counts. Here the CDR3 reads CASSPRIAGNSNEQFF. In DNA form, the CDR3 reads TGTGCCAGCAGCCCCAGAATAGCGGGGAATTCCAATGAGCAGTTCTTC. The chain uses TRBV7-9 and TRBJ2-1; 8 bases agree with TRBD2. The germline CDR1 and CDR2 sequences are SEHNR and FQNEAQ (reference sequence). V lost 5 bases to trimming and J lost 6 bases; unmatched junction nucleotides: 12. The CDR3 totals 16 residues.